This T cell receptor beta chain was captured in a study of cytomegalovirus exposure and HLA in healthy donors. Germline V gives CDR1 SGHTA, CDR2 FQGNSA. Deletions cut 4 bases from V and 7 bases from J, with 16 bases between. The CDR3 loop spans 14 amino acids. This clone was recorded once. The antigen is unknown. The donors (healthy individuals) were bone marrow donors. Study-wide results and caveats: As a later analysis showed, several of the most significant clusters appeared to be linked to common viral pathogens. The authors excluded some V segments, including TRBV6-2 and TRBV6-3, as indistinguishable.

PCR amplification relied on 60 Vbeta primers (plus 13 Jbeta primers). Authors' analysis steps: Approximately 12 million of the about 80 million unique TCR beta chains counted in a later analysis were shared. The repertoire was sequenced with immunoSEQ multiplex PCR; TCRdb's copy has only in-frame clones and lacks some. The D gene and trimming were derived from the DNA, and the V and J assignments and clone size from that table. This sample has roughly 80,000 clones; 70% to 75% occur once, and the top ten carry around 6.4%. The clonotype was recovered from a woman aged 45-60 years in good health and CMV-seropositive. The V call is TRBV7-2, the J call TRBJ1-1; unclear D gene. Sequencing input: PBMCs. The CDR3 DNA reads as TGTGCCAGCAGCTCCCCGGGAAGAATGGGTGAAGCTTTCTTT. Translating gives CASSSPGRMGEAFF.